This is a list of T cell receptor beta chains from one sample in a study of breast tumors, draining lymph nodes, adjacent tissues. Via MiXCR, TCRdb re-called the multiplex PCR reads, giving one row per CDR3 protein. The sample includes about 130,000 distinct CDR3 sequences, over 20% of them seen just once. Sequences were obtained from axillary lymph node tissue. The receptors derive from a female donor with breast cancer. Some clones in this sample may be carry-over from other donors' samples. Both conserved end residues are part of each CDR3. The order of the fields is V gene, clone size, D gene, J gene, CDR3 protein, CDR3 DNA. The D gene is left open where the match is weak. Size is omitted from some rows. Given values are once, few, many or a class for expanded clones.

v_call: TRBV18; clone_size: many; d_call: .; j_call: TRBJ2-7; cdr3_aa: CASSGAGSSYEQYF; cdr3_nt: TGTGCCAGCTCAGGCGCAGGGAGCTCCTACGAGCAGTACTTC
v_call: TRBV20-1; clone_size: many; d_call: .; j_call: TRBJ1-2; cdr3_aa: CSARPFTGAYTF; cdr3_nt: TGCAGTGCTAGACCCTTTACGGGGGCCTACACCTTC
v_call: TRBV19; clone_size: many; d_call: TRBD1; j_call: TRBJ1-5; cdr3_aa: CASSITGEDQPQHF; cdr3_nt: TGTGCCAGTAGTATAACAGGGGAGGATCAGCCCCAGCATTTT
v_call: TRBV6-5; clone_size: few; d_call: .; j_call: TRBJ1-5; cdr3_aa: CASSYGMGVNQPQHF; cdr3_nt: TGTGCCAGCAGTTACGGCATGGGGGTTAATCAGCCCCAGCATTTT
v_call: TRBV7-7; clone_size: many; d_call: TRBD2; j_call: TRBJ2-3; cdr3_aa: CASSLGLAGVGDTQYF; cdr3_nt: TGTGCTAGCAGCCTGGGACTAGCGGGAGTTGGAGATACGCAGTATTTT
v_call: TRBV20-1; clone_size: many; d_call: TRBD1; j_call: TRBJ2-5; cdr3_aa: CSARRTGPNQETQYF; cdr3_nt: TGCAGTGCCCGTCGGACAGGGCCTAACCAAGAGACCCAGTACTTC
v_call: TRBV9; clone_size: many; d_call: .; j_call: TRBJ1-6; cdr3_aa: CASSVGGHHNSPLHF; cdr3_nt: TGTGCCAGCAGCGTAGGGGGACATCATAATTCACCCCTCCACTTT
v_call: TRBV4-1; clone_size: few; d_call: .; j_call: TRBJ1-2; cdr3_aa: CASSQVIGSRAHGYTF; cdr3_nt: TGCGCCAGCAGCCAAGTGATAGGGTCCCGAGCCCATGGCTACACCTTC
v_call: TRBV20-1; clone_size: many; d_call: TRBD2; j_call: TRBJ2-5; cdr3_aa: CSASLAGGGETQYF; cdr3_nt: TGCAGTGCTAGTTTAGCGGGAGGGGGAGAGACCCAGTACTTC
v_call: TRBV30; clone_size: many; d_call: .; j_call: TRBJ2-7; cdr3_aa: CAWNWGDNEQYF; cdr3_nt: TGTGCCTGGAATTGGGGGGACAACGAGCAGTACTTC
v_call: TRBV29-1; clone_size: many; d_call: .; j_call: TRBJ2-2; cdr3_aa: CSVRTGWDTGELFF; cdr3_nt: TGCAGCGTTCGAACAGGGTGGGACACCGGGGAGCTGTTTTTT
v_call: TRBV6-2/TRBV6-3; clone_size: .; d_call: TRBD2; j_call: TRBJ2-2; cdr3_aa: CASSPSGRDTGELFF; cdr3_nt: TGTGCCAGCAGTCCTAGCGGGAGGGACACCGGGGAGCTGTTTTTT
v_call: TRBV5-8; clone_size: many; d_call: .; j_call: TRBJ2-3; cdr3_aa: CASSRLDEVRPDTQYF; cdr3_nt: TGTGCCAGCAGCCGCTTGGATGAGGTACGACCAGATACGCAGTATTTT
v_call: TRBV28; clone_size: few; d_call: TRBD1; j_call: TRBJ1-2; cdr3_aa: CASSLPGQGRYGYTF; cdr3_nt: TGTGCCAGCAGTCTTCCGGGACAGGGCCGCTATGGCTACACCTTC
v_call: TRBV29-1; clone_size: many; d_call: .; j_call: TRBJ2-7; cdr3_aa: CSVESRRPPYEQYF; cdr3_nt: TGCAGCGTTGAGTCCAGGCGACCACCCTACGAGCAGTACTTC
v_call: TRBV5-1; clone_size: many; d_call: TRBD2; j_call: TRBJ2-7; cdr3_aa: CASSLERSGRDEQYF; cdr3_nt: TGCGCCAGCAGCTTGGAGCGCAGCGGGAGGGACGAGCAGTACTTC
v_call: TRBV7-3; clone_size: many; d_call: .; j_call: TRBJ2-3; cdr3_aa: CASSPRRDRTDTQYF; cdr3_nt: TGTGCCAGCAGCCCCCGACGGGACCGCACAGATACGCAGTATTTT
v_call: TRBV5-4; clone_size: many; d_call: .; j_call: TRBJ2-1; cdr3_aa: CASSLESSSYNEQFF; cdr3_nt: TGTGCCAGCAGCTTGGAGTCTAGCTCCTACAATGAGCAGTTCTTC
v_call: TRBV18; clone_size: .; d_call: TRBD1; j_call: TRBJ2-5; cdr3_aa: CASSRRTGEETQYF; cdr3_nt: TGTGCCAGCTCAAGACGGACAGGGGAAGAGACCCAGTACTTC
v_call: TRBV2; clone_size: many; d_call: .; j_call: TRBJ2-3; cdr3_aa: CASRSRVPLDTQYF; cdr3_nt: TGTGCCAGCAGATCAAGGGTACCTCTAGATACGCAGTATTTT
v_call: TRBV3-1; clone_size: many; d_call: TRBD2; j_call: TRBJ2-1; cdr3_aa: CASSQGLAGEHNEQFF; cdr3_nt: TGTGCCAGCAGCCAAGGACTAGCGGGAGAGCACAATGAGCAGTTCTTC
v_call: TRBV20-1; clone_size: few; d_call: TRBD1; j_call: TRBJ1-5; cdr3_aa: CSARQGVNQPQHF; cdr3_nt: TGCAGTGCTCGACAGGGAGTGAATCAGCCCCAGCATTTT
v_call: TRBV5-1; clone_size: .; d_call: .; j_call: TRBJ2-1; cdr3_aa: CASSSQISGSEQFF; cdr3_nt: TGCGCCAGCAGCTCGCAGATCTCGGGAAGTGAGCAGTTCTTC
v_call: TRBV9; clone_size: many; d_call: .; j_call: TRBJ2-6; cdr3_aa: CASSVTGTSPGANVLTF; cdr3_nt: TGTGCCAGCAGCGTGACCGGGACTTCTCCTGGGGCCAACGTCCTGACTTTC
v_call: TRBV19; clone_size: many; d_call: TRBD1; j_call: TRBJ1-6; cdr3_aa: CASSIRGRDSPLHF; cdr3_nt: TGTGCCAGTAGTATTAGGGGGCGCGATTCACCCCTCCACTTT
v_call: TRBV7-6; clone_size: many; d_call: .; j_call: TRBJ2-1; cdr3_aa: CASSLSSGESYNEQFF; cdr3_nt: TGTGCCAGCAGCTTATCCTCCGGGGAATCCTACAATGAGCAGTTCTTC
v_call: TRBV25-1; clone_size: .; d_call: .; j_call: TRBJ2-7; cdr3_aa: CASTLSNGNEQYF; cdr3_nt: TGTGCCAGCACCCTATCAAACGGGAACGAGCAGTACTTC
v_call: TRBV4-1; clone_size: many; d_call: TRBD1; j_call: TRBJ1-2; cdr3_aa: CASSLGTGQDGYTF; cdr3_nt: TGCGCCAGCAGCCTAGGGACAGGGCAGGATGGCTACACCTTC
v_call: TRBV7-3; clone_size: many; d_call: .; j_call: TRBJ2-1; cdr3_aa: CASSLLGEVYNEQFF; cdr3_nt: TGTGCCAGCAGCTTGCTAGGGGAGGTCTACAATGAGCAGTTCTTC